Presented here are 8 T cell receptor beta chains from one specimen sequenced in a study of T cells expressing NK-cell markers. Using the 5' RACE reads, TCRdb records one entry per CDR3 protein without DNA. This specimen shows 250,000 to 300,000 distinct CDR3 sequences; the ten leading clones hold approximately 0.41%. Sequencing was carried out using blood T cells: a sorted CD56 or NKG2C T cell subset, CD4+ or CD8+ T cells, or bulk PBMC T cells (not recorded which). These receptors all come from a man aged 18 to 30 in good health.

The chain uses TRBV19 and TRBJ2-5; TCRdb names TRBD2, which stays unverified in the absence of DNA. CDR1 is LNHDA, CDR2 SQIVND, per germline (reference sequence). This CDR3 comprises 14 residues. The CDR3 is CASTARREGETQYF.

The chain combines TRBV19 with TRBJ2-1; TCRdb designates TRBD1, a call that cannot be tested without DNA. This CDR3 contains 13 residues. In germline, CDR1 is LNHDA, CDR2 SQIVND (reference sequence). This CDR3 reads CATAGVGGNEQFF.

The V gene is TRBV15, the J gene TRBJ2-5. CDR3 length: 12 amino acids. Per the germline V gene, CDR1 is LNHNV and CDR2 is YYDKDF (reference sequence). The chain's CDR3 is CAAGRERETQYF.

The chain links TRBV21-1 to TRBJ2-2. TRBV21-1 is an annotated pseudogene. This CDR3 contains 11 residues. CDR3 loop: CATQGPGELFF.

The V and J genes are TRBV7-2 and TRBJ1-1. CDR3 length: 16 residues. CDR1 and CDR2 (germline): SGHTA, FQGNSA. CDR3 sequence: CASSYSGTVLNTEAFF.

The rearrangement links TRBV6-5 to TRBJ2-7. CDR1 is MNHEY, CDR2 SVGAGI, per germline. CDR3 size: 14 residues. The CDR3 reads CASSYPTEFGEQYF.

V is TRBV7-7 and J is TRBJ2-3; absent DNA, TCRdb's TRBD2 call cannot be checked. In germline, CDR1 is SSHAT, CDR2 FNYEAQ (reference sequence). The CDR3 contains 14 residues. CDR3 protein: CASSLLAGGSTQYF.

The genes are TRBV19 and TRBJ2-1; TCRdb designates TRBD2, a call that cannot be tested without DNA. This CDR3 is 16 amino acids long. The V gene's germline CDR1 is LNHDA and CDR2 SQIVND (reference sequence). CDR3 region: CASSLFGGGVYNEQFF.